These T cell receptor delta chains were read from a single sample in a study of Vδ1+ human thymocytes. TCRdb reanalyzed the multiplex PCR reads using CATT. The table has more than 50,000 delta-chain clones, approximately 15% seen once. Sequencing was performed on Vdelta1+ gamma-delta thymocytes from the thymus. These receptors originate from a boy under two years old who had congenital heart surgery. Each CDR3 is given with its conserved first and last residue. D genes are given only for firm matches. The size entry is marked missing in some rows and otherwise reads once, few, many or a size class.

j_gene | d_gene | v_gene | abundance | len | CDR3nt | CDR3aa
TRDJ1 | TRDD3 | TRDV1 | few | 15 | TGTGCTCTTGGGGACTCTCAGGGGTACTGGGGGGAACTCATCTTT | CALGDSQGYWGELIF
TRDJ1 | NA | TRDV1 | few | 22 | TGTGCTCTTGGGACCCTCCTACCTACTCTGGGAATCCCTTCCCACAACACCGATAAACTCATCTTT | CALGTLLPTLGIPSHNTDKLIF
TRDJ1 | NA | TRDV1 | NA | 23 | TGTGCTCTTGAAGTCACAACTCCCTGTACTGGGCTTGGGTGTATTATGGGGACCGATAAACTCATCTTT | CALEVTTPCTGLGCIMGTDKLIF
TRDJ1 | TRDD3 | TRDV1 | few | 19 | TGTGCTCTTGGGGAAGGGCAGGATGGGGGATACTCGTGGACCGATAAACTCATCTTT | CALGEGQDGGYSWTDKLIF
TRDJ1 | NA | TRDV1 | NA | 19 | TGTGCTCTTGGGGCCCGGGTTGACCCTACGGACCTTTTTACCGATAAACTCATCTTT | CALGARVDPTDLFTDKLIF
TRDJ1 | NA | TRDV1 | NA | 20 | TGTGCTCTTGGGGACCGCACTTCCTACGGTACTGGGGGTGACTTCGATAAACTCATCTTT | CALGDRTSYGTGGDFDKLIF
TRDJ1 | TRDD3 | TRDV1 | NA | 16 | TGTGCTCTTGGGGAGACCTACTTCCCGGGGATACATAAACTCATCTTT | CALGETYFPGIHKLIF
TRDJ1 | NA | TRDV1 | NA | 14 | TGTGCTCTTGGGGAACTACTCTACACCGATAAACTCATCTTT | CALGELLYTDKLIF
TRDJ1 | TRDD3 | TRDV1 | few | 20 | TGTGCTCTTGGGGAACCACCCCTCCCGACTGGGGGATTCGGACCCGATAAACTCATCTTT | CALGEPPLPTGGFGPDKLIF
TRDJ1 | NA | TRDV1 | NA | 13 | TGTGCTCTTGCAGGCGCAGGGGTAGATAAACTCATCTTT | CALAGAGVDKLIF
TRDJ1 | TRDD3 | TRDV1 | NA | 16 | TGTGCTCTTGGGGAACCCGGGCTGGGGGATACCGATAAACTCATCTTT | CALGEPGLGDTDKLIF
TRDJ1 | NA | TRDV1 | few | 13 | TGTGCTCTTGGGGAACCTGTTATTCATAAACTCATCTTT | CALGEPVIHKLIF
TRDJ1 | TRDD3 | TRDV1 | few | 15 | TGTGCTCTTGGGTCCCTGGGGATAGTCACCGATAAACTCATCTTT | CALGSLGIVTDKLIF
TRDJ1 | NA | TRDV1 | NA | 17 | TGTGCTCTTGGGGAACTAGCCCCGGGAGCTGTCACCGATAAACTCATCTTT | CALGELAPGAVTDKLIF
TRDJ1 | NA | TRDV1 | NA | 23 | TGTGCTCTTGGGGAACTAGTGAGGGTTTGGCGATACGTTCATCTGGGGTACACCGATAAACTCATCTTT | CALGELVRVWRYVHLGYTDKLIF
TRDJ1 | NA | TRDV1 | few | 17 | TGTGCTCTTGGGGTTAAGTGGGGGTATCGAGACACCGATAAACTCATCTTT | CALGVKWGYRDTDKLIF
TRDJ1 | NA | TRDV1 | NA | 18 | TGTGCTCTTGGGCTCCCAGCCTTCCCTTTTTCACGCACCGATAAACTCATCTTT | CALGLPAFPFSRTDKLIF
TRDJ1 | TRDD3 | TRDV1 | NA | 22 | TGTGCTCTTGGGGAACTCCCAGAGTCGTACTGGGGGATCCCGATTTACACCGATAAACTCATCTTT | CALGELPESYWGIPIYTDKLIF
TRDJ1 | TRDD3 | TRDV1 | NA | 16 | TGTGCTCTTGGGGAACTAGATCTACTGGGGGCACCTAAACTCATCTTT | CALGELDLLGAPKLIF
TRDJ1 | TRDD3 | TRDV1 | few | 22 | TGTGCTCTTGGGGAACTACGGAACATGAAACTGGGGGATTCCCCCCGGGACGATAAACTCATCTTT | CALGELRNMKLGDSPRDDKLIF
TRDJ1 | NA | TRDV1 | NA | 20 | TGTGCTCTTGGGGGACCTGATCTTTCCTACGAGGGATACGTGGCCGATAAACTCATCTTT | CALGGPDLSYEGYVADKLIF
TRDJ1 | TRDD3 | TRDV1 | few | 19 | TGTGCTCTTGGGCGCCAGACTCGGGGATACGCCCTGAGCACCGATAAACTCATCTTT | CALGRQTRGYALSTDKLIF
TRDJ1 | NA | TRDV1 | few | 19 | TGTGCTCTTGGGGATCTTCCCCTTTTCCGGGGGTTGGACACCGATAAACTCATCTTT | CALGDLPLFRGLDTDKLIF
TRDJ1 | TRDD3 | TRDV1 | few | 25 | TGTGCTCTTGGGGACCCCGCCCCCCGCTATCGTCTTGAATACTGGGGGACCCCAAGGGCCGATAAACTCATCTTT | CALGDPAPRYRLEYWGTPRADKLIF
TRDJ1 | TRDD3 | TRDV1 | few | 20 | TGTGCTCTTGGGTCGACCGGGGGAAACTGGGGGATAACCCCCATAGCGGGACTCATCTTT | CALGSTGGNWGITPIAGLIF
TRDJ1 | NA | TRDV1 | NA | 19 | TGTGCTCTTGGGGAACAGCCCCTACCATTACTGGGAGTAACCGATAAACTCATCTTT | CALGEQPLPLLGVTDKLIF
TRDJ1 | NA | TRDV1 | NA | 22 | TGTGCTCTCGGGGAAATTTGTCCTATTCGCCCAACAGTGGGGGGTTTCACCGATAAACTCATCTTT | CALGEICPIRPTVGGFTDKLIF
TRDJ1 | TRDD3 | TRDV1 | NA | 16 | TGTGCTCTTGGGGAACGTGTAAGGGGGATGAACGATAAACTCATCTTT | CALGERVRGMNDKLIF
TRDJ1 | NA | TRDV1 | NA | 19 | TGTGCTCTTGGGGAACTACCCCTCCTACCCTATCGAAGTCCCGATAAACTCATCTTT | CALGELPLLPYRSPDKLIF
TRDJ1 | NA | TRDV1 | NA | 15 | TGTGCTCTTGGGGAACTAGCCCCCTACACCGATAAACTCATCTTT | CALGELAPYTDKLIF
TRDJ1 | TRDD3 | TRDV1 | few | 19 | TGTGCTCTTGGGGTATTATGGTTCCCATCCATGCTGGGGGACGATAAACTCATCTTT | CALGVLWFPSMLGDDKLIF
TRDJ1 | NA | TRDV1 | NA | 19 | TGTGCTCTTGGGGGCCCTACCATCCGTACTGGGAAAAACACCGATAAACTCATCTTT | CALGGPTIRTGKNTDKLIF
TRDJ1 | TRDD3 | TRDV1 | NA | 23 | TGTGCTCTTGGGGAACCCCCCGTTCCTACGCGTCGGGGGTACCTGGGGGATCCCGATAAACTCATCTTT | CALGEPPVPTRRGYLGDPDKLIF
TRDJ1 | TRDD3 | TRDV1 | NA | 20 | TGTGCTCTTGGGGCAGCTGGGTTCGGGGGATACACCCCTTACACCGATAAACTCATCTTT | CALGAAGFGGYTPYTDKLIF
TRDJ1 | NA | TRDV1 | few | 17 | TGTGCTCTTGGGATCCTACAGTGGGGGTTTAACACCGATAAACTCATCTTT | CALGILQWGFNTDKLIF
TRDJ1 | TRDD3 | TRDV1 | few | 19 | TGTGCTCTTGGGGAAACTCGACTTCGACTGGGGGATACGATGAATAAACTCATCTTT | CALGETRLRLGDTMNKLIF
TRDJ1 | NA | TRDV1 | few | 23 | TGTGCTCTTGGGGTCGCCAGACTCCTACAATTTAAATTCGGCCCATATCATACCGATAAACTCATCTTT | CALGVARLLQFKFGPYHTDKLIF
TRDJ1 | TRDD3 | TRDV1 | NA | 17 | TGTGCTCTTGGGGTCCACTGGGGGCGACCGCGTAACGATAAACTCATCTTT | CALGVHWGRPRNDKLIF
TRDJ1 | TRDD3 | TRDV1 | NA | 17 | TGTGCTCTCCCCTCCAGTACTGGGGGATGGTACACCGATAAACTCATCTTT | CALPSSTGGWYTDKLIF
TRDJ1 | TRDD3 | TRDV1 | few | 18 | TGTGCTCTTGGGGAACTGGACGCGTACTGGGGGGGGACCGATAAACTCATCTTT | CALGELDAYWGGTDKLIF
TRDJ1 | NA | TRDV1 | NA | 20 | TGTGCTCTTGGGGGCCCACCTTCCTACGTACTGGGGGATTTCACCGATAAACTCATCTTT | CALGGPPSYVLGDFTDKLIF
TRDJ1 | NA | TRDV1 | NA | 19 | TGTGCTCTTGGGGAACTATCCTACTCTAGGGGAAGGTACACCGATAAACTCATCTTT | CALGELSYSRGRYTDKLIF
TRDJ1 | NA | TRDV1 | few | 15 | TGTGCTCTTGGGGAACCCCGGACCTACACCGATAAACTCATCTTT | CALGEPRTYTDKLIF
TRDJ1 | TRDD3 | TRDV1 | few | 18 | TGTGCTCTTGGGGAACTTTCAGTGGGGATACCTTACACCGATAAACTCATCTTT | CALGELSVGIPYTDKLIF
TRDJ1 | NA | TRDV1 | few | 15 | TGTGCTCTTGGGGAACGCCCCATGTACACCGATAAACTCATCTTT | CALGERPMYTDKLIF
TRDJ1 | TRDD3 | TRDV1 | few | 22 | TGTGCTCTTGGGGAACATTCCTACCGAGGGGCTGGGGGATTACCGTACACCGATAAACTCATCTTT | CALGEHSYRGAGGLPYTDKLIF
TRDJ1 | TRDD3 | TRDV1 | few | 18 | TGTGCTCTTGGGGAACGACTACGACGGGGGGATAGAAACGATAAACTCATCTTT | CALGERLRRGDRNDKLIF
TRDJ1 | TRDD3 | TRDV1 | NA | 20 | TGTGCTCTTGGTAAGCCTTCCGAGGGACTGGGGGATATCTTCACCGATAAACTCATCTTT | CALGKPSEGLGDIFTDKLIF
TRDJ1 | NA | TRDV3 | NA | 10 | TGTGCCCCTGCCACCGATAAACTCATCTTT | CAPATDKLIF
TRDJ1 | TRDD3 | TRDV1 | NA | 26 | TGTGCTCTTGGGGAATATAGCGTAGTGGAGTGGTGGGCCCCTTCCTTAACTGGGGGATACACCGATAAACTCATCTTT | CALGEYSVVEWWAPSLTGGYTDKLIF